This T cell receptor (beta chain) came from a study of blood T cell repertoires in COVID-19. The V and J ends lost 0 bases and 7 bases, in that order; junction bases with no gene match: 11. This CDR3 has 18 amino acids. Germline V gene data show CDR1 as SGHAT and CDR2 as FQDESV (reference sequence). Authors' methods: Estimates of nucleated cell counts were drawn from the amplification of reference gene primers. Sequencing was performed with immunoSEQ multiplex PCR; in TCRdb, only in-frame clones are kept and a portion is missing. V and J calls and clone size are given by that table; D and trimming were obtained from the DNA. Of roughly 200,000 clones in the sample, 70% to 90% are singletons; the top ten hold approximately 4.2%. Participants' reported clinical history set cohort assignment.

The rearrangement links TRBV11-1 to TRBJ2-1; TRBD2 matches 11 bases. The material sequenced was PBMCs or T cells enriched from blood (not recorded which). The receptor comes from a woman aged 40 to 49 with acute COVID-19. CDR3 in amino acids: CASSLALAGGALRNEQFF. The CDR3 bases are TGTGCCAGCAGCTTAGCCTTAGCGGGAGGGGCTTTGAGGAATGAGCAGTTCTTC.